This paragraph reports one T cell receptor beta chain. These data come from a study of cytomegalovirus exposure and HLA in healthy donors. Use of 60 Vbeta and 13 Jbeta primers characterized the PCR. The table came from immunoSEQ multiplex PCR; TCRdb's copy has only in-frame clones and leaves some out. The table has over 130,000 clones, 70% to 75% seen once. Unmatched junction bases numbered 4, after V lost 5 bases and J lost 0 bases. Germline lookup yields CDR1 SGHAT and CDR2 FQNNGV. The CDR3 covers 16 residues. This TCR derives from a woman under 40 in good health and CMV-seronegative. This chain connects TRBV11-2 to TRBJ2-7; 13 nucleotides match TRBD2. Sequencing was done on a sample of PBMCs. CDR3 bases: TGTGCCAGCAGCCACGGGACTAGCGGGGTCTCCTACGAGCAGTACTTC. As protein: CASSHGTSGVSYEQYF.